The clone carrying this T cell receptor (beta chain) was counted a single time. What it binds is not known. The sample belongs to a study of CD8+CD57+ T cells in acquired aplastic anemia. Study-level information: Sorting CD4+ and CD8+ cells gave DNA averaging approximately 3 ug.

The study's findings and limits: Shared by patients and controls, 25 to 30 CD8+ CDR3s were abundant in patients.

TCR beta VDJ and CDR3 profiles were obtained from a genomic DNA template. TCRdb redid the calling of the reads with MiXCR, one entry per CDR3 protein. Among approximately 70,000 distinct CDR3 sequences listed, less than 65% were seen once. The germline CDR1 and CDR2 sequences are SGHVS and FQNEAQ. The CDR3 is 12 amino acids. Trimming cost V 5 bases and J 9 bases, with 10 bases left between them. The origin of this receptor is a human donor in good health, serving as a control. The chain joins TRBV7-8 to TRBJ2-2; weak D call: TRBD2 (5 bases). The specimen sequenced was sorted CD4+, CD8+, or CD8+CD57+ T cells (not recorded which) from PBMCs. The CDR3 nucleotides are TGTGCCAGCAGCCAGTCGGGAAGGGAGCTGTTTTTT. Its translation: CASSQSGRELFF.